The 18 T cell receptor beta chains reported below all come from one sample, sequenced in a study of T-cell memory formation after mild COVID-19. One entry per CDR3 protein, called by TCRdb with MiXCR from the 5' RACE reads. This table has over 120,000 distinct CDR3 sequences, approximately 26% appearing once. The sample consisted of PBMCs or a T cell subset sorted from them (not recorded which). The receptor set was obtained from an adult woman who had mild COVID-19 (a few samples of this study predate the infection). Cell type and time point are not known.

The rearrangement links TRBV9 to TRBJ2-1, with 9 nucleotides matching TRBD2. With V trimmed by 0 bases and J by 1 base, 5 bases remained unmatched. The CDR3 contains 17 residues. Germline values: CDR1 SGDLS, CDR2 YYNGEE. The CDR3 DNA follows: TGTGCCAGCAGCGTAGAGGGCGGGGGGGCGTCCTACAATGAGCAGTTCTTC. Protein: CASSVEGGGASYNEQFF.

V is TRBV20-1 and J is TRBJ2-5; D is possibly TRBD1 (5 bases). The CDR3 runs to 13 residues. Trimming cost V 0 bases and J 7 bases, with 12 bases left between them. From germline, CDR1 is DFQATT and CDR2 SNEGSKA (reference sequence). CDR3 amino acids: CSARDAARATQYF. As DNA, the CDR3 is TGCAGTGCTAGAGATGCAGCCAGGGCGACCCAGTACTTC.

The V and J genes are TRBV10-3 and TRBJ2-7; no reliable D call. Germline V gene data show CDR1 as ENHRY and CDR2 as SYGVKD. This CDR3 comprises 12 residues. The V gene lost 3 bases and the J gene lost 3 bases, with 6 bases spanning the gap. The CDR3 sequence is CAISESDYEQYF. The CDR3 DNA sequence: TGTGCCATCAGTGAATCGGACTACGAGCAGTACTTC.

DNA for the CDR3: TGTGCCAGCACCCAAACGAGCTCCTACAATGAGCAGTTCTTC. It is translated as CASTQTSSYNEQFF. The chain links TRBV19 to TRBJ2-1; no definite D call. This CDR3 contains 14 residues. Looked up from germline, CDR1 is LNHDA and CDR2 is SQIVND (reference sequence). The V gene lost 9 bases and the J gene lost 0 bases, with 12 bases spanning the gap.

This clonotype was observed many times. The chain has TRBV2 and TRBJ2-5; 8 bases align to TRBD2. With V trimmed by 7 bases and J by 3 bases, 7 bases remained unmatched. The CDR3 sequence is 14 residues long. Germline V gene sequence: CDR1 SNHLY, CDR2 FYNNEI. The CDR3 loop is CASTQAGAEETQYF. The CDR3 DNA sequence: TGTGCCAGCACTCAAGCGGGGGCCGAAGAGACCCAGTACTTC.

The CDR3 protein is CASSNQGAFYGYTF. In DNA, the CDR3 is TGTGCCAGCAGTAATCAGGGGGCCTTCTATGGCTACACCTTC. V usage is TRBV6-5 and J usage is TRBJ1-2; 8 nucleotides align to TRBD1. V gave up 5 bases and J gave up 4 bases; unmatched junction bases: 6. The CDR3 sequence is 14 residues long. The germline gives CDR1 MNHEY, CDR2 SVGAGI.

The chain is built from TRBV9 and TRBJ1-5, with TRBD1 as a possible D gene (5 bases). The CDR3 totals 12 residues. Germline assignment: CDR1 SGDLS and CDR2 YYNGEE. The V end was cut by 5 bases, the J end by 5 bases, with 8 bases between. The CDR3 DNA is TGTGCCAGCAGTCCGGGGGATCAGCCCCAGCATTTT. Translated, it gives CASSPGDQPQHF.

This clonotype was observed a handful of times. V gene TRBV15 combines with J gene TRBJ1-6, with 7 bases identical to TRBD1. The ends lost 3 bases at V and 10 bases at J; junction bases unmatched: 6. This CDR3 is built from 14 residues. CDR1 is LNHNV and CDR2 is YYDKDF in the germline V gene (reference sequence). Here the CDR3 reads CATSRGTDRSPLHF. Written as DNA, the CDR3 is TGTGCCACCAGCAGGGGGACAGACCGGTCACCCCTCCACTTT.

This clonotype was recorded many times. V is TRBV12-3 or TRBV12-4 and J is TRBJ2-1; no clear D gene. Trimming cost V 5 bases and J 6 bases, with 8 bases left between them. The CDR3 runs 12 residues. The CDR3 nucleotides read TGTGCCAGCAGTCCGGTCACCAATGAGCAGTTCTTC. This translates into CASSPVTNEQFF.

The table lists this clonotype with a few counts. The CDR3 sequence is CSVVTRTGYEQYF. The CDR3 nucleotides are TGCAGCGTCGTCACAAGGACAGGCTACGAGCAGTACTTC. The chain joins TRBV29-1 to TRBJ2-7, with 7 bases identical to TRBD1. Losses at the gene ends were 6 bases for V and 3 bases for J; bases not matched to a gene: 8. Germline CDR1 and CDR2: SQVTM and ANQGSEA. The CDR3 has 13 amino acids.

V usage is TRBV21-1 and J usage is TRBJ2-1; the D segment call TRBD2 is taken from the table without a DNA check. TRBV21-1 is assigned pseudogene status. The CDR3 has 15 amino acids. CDR3 nucleotides: TGTGCCAGCACCCCGGGGGGGCTAGCGGGAGCCGAACAGTTCTTC. Residues: CASTPGGLAGAEQFF.

V and J are TRBV5-1 and TRBJ1-2; possible D gene TRBD1, 6 bases. Germline V gives CDR1 SGHRS, CDR2 YFSETQ. V was shortened by 4 bases and J by 4 bases, with 20 bases between the two germline ends. This CDR3 has 16 amino acids. CDR3 residues: CASSPGGYQGSYGYTF. CDR3 DNA sequence: TGCGCCAGCAGCCCTGGGGGCTACCAGGGGAGCTATGGCTACACCTTC.

The rearrangement uses TRBV5-6 and TRBJ1-4; D not resolved. Trimming cost V 2 bases and J 14 bases, with 16 bases left between them. CDR1 is SGHDT and CDR2 is YYEEEE in the germline V gene. This CDR3 has 13 amino acids. DNA of the CDR3: TGTGCCAGCAGCTTATCAACCGGGGTGGGCCTGTTTTTT. Its protein is CASSLSTGVGLFF. Looking up the rest from reference TRBV5-6 and TRBJ1-4 gives the full variable domain: DAGVTQSPTHLIKTRGQQVTLRCSPKSGHDTVSWYQQALGQGPQFIFQYYEEEERQRGNFPDRFSGHQFPNYSSELNVNALLLGDSALYLCASSLSTGVGLFFGSGTQLSVL.

This clonotype has only a few counts. The chain employs TRBV7-9 and TRBJ2-1, with 14 bases fitting TRBD2. With V trimmed by 7 bases and J by 8 bases, 13 bases remained unmatched. There are 17 residues in the CDR3. In germline, CDR1 is SEHNR, CDR2 FQNEAQ (reference sequence). CDR3 DNA: TGTGCCAGCAACCCTCCCTCGGGGACTAGCGGGAGTCATGAGCAGTTCTTC. Amino acids: CASNPPSGTSGSHEQFF.

This clonotype was observed a handful of times. The chain recombines TRBV6-1 with TRBJ2-3; 11 bases fit TRBD2. The germline V gene encodes CDR1 MNHNS and CDR2 SASEGT. After removal of 2 bases from V and 4 bases from J, the junction contained 2 bases not matched to a gene. The CDR3 has 15 amino acids. The CDR3 sequence is CASSELAGGPDTQYF. The CDR3 DNA is TGTGCCAGCAGTGAATTAGCGGGAGGGCCAGATACGCAGTATTTT.

The rearrangement links TRBV9 to TRBJ1-6; no clear D. This CDR3 spans 12 amino acids. Trimming removed 0 bases from V and 9 bases from J, with 4 bases in between. The germline CDR1 and CDR2 sequences are SGDLS and YYNGEE. The CDR3 DNA reads TGTGCCAGCAGCGTAGAGGGTTCACCCCTCCACTTT. Translating gives CASSVEGSPLHF.

The rearrangement joins TRBV7-9 to TRBJ1-1, with D unclear. V shed 3 bases and J shed 4 bases, with 9 bases lying between them. Germline V lookup: CDR1 SEHNR, CDR2 FQNEAQ (reference sequence). There are 13 residues in the CDR3. DNA of the CDR3: TGTGCCAGCAGCTTTATGGGTTCCACTGAAGCTTTCTTT. Protein product: CASSFMGSTEAFF.

The chain's CDR3 is CASTPNTGELFF. CDR3 DNA: TGTGCCAGCACCCCCAACACCGGGGAGCTGTTTTTT. The chain has TRBV12-3 or TRBV12-4 and TRBJ2-2; no reliable D call. Deletions cut 7 bases from V and 2 bases from J, with 5 bases between. The CDR3 has 12 residues.